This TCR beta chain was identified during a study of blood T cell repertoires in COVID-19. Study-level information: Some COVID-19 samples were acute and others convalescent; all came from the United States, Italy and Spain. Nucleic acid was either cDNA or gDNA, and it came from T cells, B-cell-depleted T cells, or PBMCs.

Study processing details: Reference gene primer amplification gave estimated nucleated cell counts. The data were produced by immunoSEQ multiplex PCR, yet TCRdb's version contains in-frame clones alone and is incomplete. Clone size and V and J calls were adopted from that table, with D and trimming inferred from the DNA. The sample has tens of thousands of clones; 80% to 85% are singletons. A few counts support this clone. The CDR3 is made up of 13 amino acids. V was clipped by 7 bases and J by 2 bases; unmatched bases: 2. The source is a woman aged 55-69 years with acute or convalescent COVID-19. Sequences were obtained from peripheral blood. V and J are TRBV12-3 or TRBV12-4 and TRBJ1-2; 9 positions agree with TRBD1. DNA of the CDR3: TGTGCCAGCAAGACAGGGGGGAACTATGGCTACACCTTC. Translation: CASKTGGNYGYTF.